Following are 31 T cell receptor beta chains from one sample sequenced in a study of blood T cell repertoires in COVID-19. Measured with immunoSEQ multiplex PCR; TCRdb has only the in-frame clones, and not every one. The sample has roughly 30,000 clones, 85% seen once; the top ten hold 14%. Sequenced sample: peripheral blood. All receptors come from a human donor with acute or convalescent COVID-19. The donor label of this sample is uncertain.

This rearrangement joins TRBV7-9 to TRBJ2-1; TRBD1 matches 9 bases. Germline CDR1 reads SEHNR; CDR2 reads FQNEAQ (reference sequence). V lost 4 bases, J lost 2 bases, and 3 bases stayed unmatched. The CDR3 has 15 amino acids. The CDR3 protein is CASSSRQGAYNEQFF. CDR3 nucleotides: TGTGCCAGCAGCTCTAGACAGGGGGCCTACAATGAGCAGTTCTTC.

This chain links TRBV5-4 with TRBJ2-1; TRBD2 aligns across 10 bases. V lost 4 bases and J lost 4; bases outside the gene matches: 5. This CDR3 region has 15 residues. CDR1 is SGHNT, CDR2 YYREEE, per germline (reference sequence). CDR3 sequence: CASSLTSGYYNEQFF. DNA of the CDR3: TGTGCCAGCAGCCTGACTAGCGGGTATTACAATGAGCAGTTCTTC.

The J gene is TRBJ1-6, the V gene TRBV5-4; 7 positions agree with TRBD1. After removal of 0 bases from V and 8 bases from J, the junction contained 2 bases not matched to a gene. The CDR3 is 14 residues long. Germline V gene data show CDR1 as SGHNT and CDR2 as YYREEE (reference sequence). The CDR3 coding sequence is TGTGCCAGCAGCTTGGACAGGGGCGATTCACCCCTCCACTTT. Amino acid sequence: CASSLDRGDSPLHF.

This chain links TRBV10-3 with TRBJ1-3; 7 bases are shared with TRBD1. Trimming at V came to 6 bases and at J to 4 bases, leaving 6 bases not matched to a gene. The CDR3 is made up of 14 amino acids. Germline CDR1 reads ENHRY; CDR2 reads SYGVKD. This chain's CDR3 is CAIRSTGDGNTIYF. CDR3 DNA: TGTGCCATCAGGAGTACAGGGGACGGAAACACCATATATTTT.

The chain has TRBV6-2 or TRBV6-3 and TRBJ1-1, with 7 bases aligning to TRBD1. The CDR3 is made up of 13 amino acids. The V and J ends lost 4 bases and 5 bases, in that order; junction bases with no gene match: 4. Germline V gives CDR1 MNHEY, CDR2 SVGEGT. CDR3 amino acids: CASSFTGETEAFF. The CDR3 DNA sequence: TGTGCCAGCAGTTTCACAGGGGAGACTGAAGCTTTCTTT.

The CDR3 DNA is TGTGCCAGCAGTTCCAACGCAGGGGGCAGGACTTTCTTT. Translating it yields CASSSNAGGRTFF. J is TRBJ1-1 and V is TRBV6-5; TRBD1 matches 8 bases. Trimming took 4 bases from V and 12 from J; bases not matched to a gene: 10. The germline V gene encodes CDR1 MNHEY and CDR2 SVGAGI. This CDR3 has 13 residues.

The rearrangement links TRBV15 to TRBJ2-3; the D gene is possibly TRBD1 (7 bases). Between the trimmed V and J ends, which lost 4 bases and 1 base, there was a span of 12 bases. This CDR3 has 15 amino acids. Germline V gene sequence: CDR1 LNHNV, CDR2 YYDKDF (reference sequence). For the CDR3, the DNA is TGTGCCACCAGCACAGGGGGGACCGGCACAGATACGCAGTATTTT. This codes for CATSTGGTGTDTQYF.

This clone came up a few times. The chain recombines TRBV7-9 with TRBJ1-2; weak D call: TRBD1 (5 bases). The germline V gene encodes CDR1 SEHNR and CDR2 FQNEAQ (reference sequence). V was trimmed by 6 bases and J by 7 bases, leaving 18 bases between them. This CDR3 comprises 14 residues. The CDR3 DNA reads TGTGCCAGCAGTCAAGACAGCGCCTATCGTGGCTACACCTTC. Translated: CASSQDSAYRGYTF.

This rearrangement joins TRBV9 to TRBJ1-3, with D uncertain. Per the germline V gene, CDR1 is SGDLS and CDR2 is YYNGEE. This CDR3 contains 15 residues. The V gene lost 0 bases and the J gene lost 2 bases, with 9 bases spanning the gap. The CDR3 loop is CASSVAGQAGNTIYF. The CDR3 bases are TGTGCCAGCAGCGTAGCTGGCCAGGCTGGAAACACCATATATTTT.

The CDR3 coding sequence is TGTGCCAGCAGCTCTCGAAACAGGGTACGTGGCTACACCTTC. This codes for CASSSRNRVRGYTF. This sequence joins TRBV5-4 and TRBJ1-2, with a tentative D call TRBD1 (6 bases). The length of the CDR3 is 14 residues. V shed 3 bases and J shed 7 bases, with 16 bases lying between them. CDR1 and CDR2 from the germline V gene are SGHNT and YYREEE (reference sequence).

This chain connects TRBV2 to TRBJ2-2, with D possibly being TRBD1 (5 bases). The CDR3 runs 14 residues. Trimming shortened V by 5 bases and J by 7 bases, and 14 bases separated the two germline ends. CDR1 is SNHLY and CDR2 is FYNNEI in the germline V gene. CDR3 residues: CASSSTGWGGELFF. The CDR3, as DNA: TGTGCCAGCAGTTCTACAGGCTGGGGCGGGGAGCTGTTTTTT.

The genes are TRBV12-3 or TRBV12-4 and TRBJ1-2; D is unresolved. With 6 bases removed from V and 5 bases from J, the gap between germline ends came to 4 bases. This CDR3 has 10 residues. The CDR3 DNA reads TGTGCCAGCAGGCTATATGGCTACACCTTC. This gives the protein CASRLYGYTF.

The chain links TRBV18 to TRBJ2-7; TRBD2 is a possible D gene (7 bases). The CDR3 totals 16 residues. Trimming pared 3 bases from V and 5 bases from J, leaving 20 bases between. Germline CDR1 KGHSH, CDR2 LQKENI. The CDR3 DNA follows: TGTGCCAGCTCACCGAGGGTCGGGGGGCCCGGGGACGAGCAGTACTTC. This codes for CASSPRVGGPGDEQYF.

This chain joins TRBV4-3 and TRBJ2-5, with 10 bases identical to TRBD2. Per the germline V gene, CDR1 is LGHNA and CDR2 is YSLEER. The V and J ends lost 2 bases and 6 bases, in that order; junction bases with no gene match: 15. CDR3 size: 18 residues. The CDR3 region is CASSQQHLPLAGDQTQYF. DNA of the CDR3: TGCGCCAGCAGCCAACAACATCTACCTCTAGCGGGAGATCAGACCCAGTACTTC.

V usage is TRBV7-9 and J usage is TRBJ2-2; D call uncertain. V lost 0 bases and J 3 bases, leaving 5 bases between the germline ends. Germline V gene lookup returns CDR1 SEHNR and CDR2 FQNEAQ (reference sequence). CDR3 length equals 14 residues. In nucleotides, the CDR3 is TGTGCCAGCAGCTTAGCGCAGGACACCGGGGAGCTGTTTTTT. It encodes CASSLAQDTGELFF.

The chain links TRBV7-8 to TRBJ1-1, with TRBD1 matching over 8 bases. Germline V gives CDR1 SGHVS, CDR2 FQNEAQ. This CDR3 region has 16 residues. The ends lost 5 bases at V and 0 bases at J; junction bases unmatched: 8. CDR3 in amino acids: CASSARTGLVNTEAFF. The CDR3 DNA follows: TGTGCCAGCAGCGCGAGGACAGGGCTGGTGAACACTGAAGCTTTCTTT.

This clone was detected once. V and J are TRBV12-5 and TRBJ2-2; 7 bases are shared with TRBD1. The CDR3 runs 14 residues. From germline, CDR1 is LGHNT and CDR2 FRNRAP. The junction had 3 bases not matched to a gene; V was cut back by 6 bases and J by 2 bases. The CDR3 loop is CASGGDSNTGELFF. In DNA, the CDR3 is TGTGCTAGTGGAGGGGACAGTAACACCGGGGAGCTGTTTTTT.

The CDR3, as DNA: TGCAGCGTTGGTAGACAGGTTACCGATGAGCAGTTCTTC. It translates to CSVGRQVTDEQFF. The chain couples TRBV29-1 to TRBJ2-1, with D possibly TRBD1 on 6 matching bases. Germline values: CDR1 SQVTM, CDR2 ANQGSEA. The CDR3 extends over 13 amino acids. Trimming cost V 4 bases and J 8 bases, with 15 bases left between them.

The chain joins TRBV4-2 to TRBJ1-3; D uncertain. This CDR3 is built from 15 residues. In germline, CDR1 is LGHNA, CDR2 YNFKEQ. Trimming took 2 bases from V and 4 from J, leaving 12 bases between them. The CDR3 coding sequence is TGTGCCAGCAGCCAACGGTCCCTTTCAGGAAACACCATATATTTT. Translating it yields CASSQRSLSGNTIYF.

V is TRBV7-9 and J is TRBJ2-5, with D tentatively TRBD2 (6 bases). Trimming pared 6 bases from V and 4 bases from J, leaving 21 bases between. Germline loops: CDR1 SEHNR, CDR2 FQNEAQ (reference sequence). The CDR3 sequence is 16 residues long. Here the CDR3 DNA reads TGTGCCAGCAGAGTGTTGGCGGGGTACGGGCGAGAGACCCAGTACTTC. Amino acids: CASRVLAGYGRETQYF.

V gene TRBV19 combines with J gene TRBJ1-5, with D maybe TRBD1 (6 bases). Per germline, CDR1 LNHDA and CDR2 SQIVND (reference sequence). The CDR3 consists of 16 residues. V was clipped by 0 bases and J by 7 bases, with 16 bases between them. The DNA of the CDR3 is TGTGCCAGTAGTATAGACGGAATTGGGCAGGGGCAGCCCCAGCATTTT. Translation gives CASSIDGIGQGQPQHF.

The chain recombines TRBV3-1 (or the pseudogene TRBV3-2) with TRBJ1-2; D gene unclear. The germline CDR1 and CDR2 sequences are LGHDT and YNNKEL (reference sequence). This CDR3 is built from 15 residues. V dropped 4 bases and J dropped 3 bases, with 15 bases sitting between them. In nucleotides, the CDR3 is TGTGCCAGCAGCCCCGCGGGAGGGATGGACTATGGCTACACCTTC. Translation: CASSPAGGMDYGYTF.

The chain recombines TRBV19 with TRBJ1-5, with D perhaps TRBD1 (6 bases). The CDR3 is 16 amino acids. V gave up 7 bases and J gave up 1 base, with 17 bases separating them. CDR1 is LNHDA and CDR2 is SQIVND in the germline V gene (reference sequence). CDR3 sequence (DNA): TGTGCCAGTACCACAGGGAAGCGGATAAGCAATCAGCCCCAGCATTTT. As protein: CASTTGKRISNQPQHF.

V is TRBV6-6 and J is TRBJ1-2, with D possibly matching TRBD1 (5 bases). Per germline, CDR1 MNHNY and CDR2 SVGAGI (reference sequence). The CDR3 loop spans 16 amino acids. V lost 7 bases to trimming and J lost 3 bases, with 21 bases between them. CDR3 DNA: TGTGCCAGCAATACACCTTCAGGGTTCCGCGACTATGGCTACACCTTC. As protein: CASNTPSGFRDYGYTF.

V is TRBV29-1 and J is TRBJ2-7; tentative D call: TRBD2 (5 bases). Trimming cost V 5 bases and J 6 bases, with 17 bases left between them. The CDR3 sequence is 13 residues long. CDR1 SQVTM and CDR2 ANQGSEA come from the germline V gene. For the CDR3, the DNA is TGCAGCGTTCGGAGCGGCGAAACTGCCGAGCAGTACTTC. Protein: CSVRSGETAEQYF.

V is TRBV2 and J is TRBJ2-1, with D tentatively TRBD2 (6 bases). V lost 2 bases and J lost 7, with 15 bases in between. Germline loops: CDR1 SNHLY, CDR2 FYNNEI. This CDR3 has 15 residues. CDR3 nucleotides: TGTGCCAGCAGTGAATGGCCGGGAGCGCGTAATGAGCAGTTCTTC. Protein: CASSEWPGARNEQFF.

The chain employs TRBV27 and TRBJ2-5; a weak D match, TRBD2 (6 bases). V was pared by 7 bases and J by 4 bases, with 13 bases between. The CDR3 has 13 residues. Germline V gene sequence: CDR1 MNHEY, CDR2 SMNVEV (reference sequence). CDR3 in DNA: TGTGCCAGCAAGGGACTCCAACGAGAGACCCAGTACTTC. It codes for CASKGLQRETQYF.

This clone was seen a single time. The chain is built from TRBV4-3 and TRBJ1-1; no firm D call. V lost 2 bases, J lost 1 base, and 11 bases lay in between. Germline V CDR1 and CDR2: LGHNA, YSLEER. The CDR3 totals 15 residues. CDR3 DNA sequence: TGCGCCAGCAGCCAATTCCGGGAGAGGAACACTGAAGCTTTCTTT. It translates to CASSQFRERNTEAFF.

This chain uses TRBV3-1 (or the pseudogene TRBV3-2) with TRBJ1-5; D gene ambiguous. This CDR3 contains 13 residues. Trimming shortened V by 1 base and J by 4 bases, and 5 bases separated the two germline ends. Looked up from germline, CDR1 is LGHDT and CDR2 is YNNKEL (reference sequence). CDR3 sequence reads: CASSQAQNQPQHF. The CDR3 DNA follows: TGTGCCAGCAGCCAAGCGCAGAATCAGCCCCAGCATTTT.

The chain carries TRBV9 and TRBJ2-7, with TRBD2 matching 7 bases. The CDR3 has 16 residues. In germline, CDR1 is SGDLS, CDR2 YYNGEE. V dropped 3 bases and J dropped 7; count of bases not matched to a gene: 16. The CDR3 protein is CASSGGSPLGLGEQYF. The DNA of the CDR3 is TGTGCCAGCAGCGGCGGGTCCCCTCTTGGACTAGGAGAGCAGTACTTC.

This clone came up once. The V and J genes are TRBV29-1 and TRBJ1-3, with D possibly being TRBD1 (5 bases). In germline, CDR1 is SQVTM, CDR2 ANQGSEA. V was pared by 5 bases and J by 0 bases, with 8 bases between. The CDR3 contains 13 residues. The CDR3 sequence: CSVQTVSGNTIYF. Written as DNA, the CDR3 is TGCAGCGTTCAGACAGTCTCTGGAAACACCATATATTTT.